This T cell receptor (beta chain) was sequenced during a study of blood T cell repertoires in COVID-19. The overall study: The United States, Italy and Spain provided the acute and convalescent COVID-19 samples. T cells, B-cell-depleted T cells, or PBMCs provided the cDNA or gDNA that served as material.

This CDR3 has 14 residues. Germline values: CDR1 KGHSH, CDR2 LQKENI. The V gene lost 8 bases and the J gene lost 4 bases, with 17 bases spanning the gap. Original analysis: Counts of nucleated cells, estimated from reference gene primer amplification, were obtained. TCRdb keeps only in-frame clones here, not all; method: immunoSEQ multiplex PCR. V, J and clone size were drawn from that table, and D and trimming were deduced from the DNA. The table shows about 120,000 clones, with approximately 81% occurring only once. This sequence joins TRBV18 and TRBJ1-2; D is perhaps TRBD1 (5 bases). The receptor was derived from a woman between 50 and 59 years old with acute or convalescent COVID-19. The sequenced sample was peripheral blood. Written as DNA, the CDR3 is TGTGCCAGCAGAACGTTGACAGTCGGCTATGGCTACACCTTC. Translation gives CASRTLTVGYGYTF.